Below, 21 T cell receptor beta chains from the same sample are listed, as sequenced in a study of blood T cell repertoires in COVID-19. Only in-frame clones appear in the TCRdb table, and some are missing; sequencing was by immunoSEQ multiplex PCR. The sample contains roughly 150,000 clones, roughly 84% of which appear only once. The sample was peripheral blood. All receptors derive from a woman aged 45-59 years in a cohort sampled during active or convalescent COVID-19.

This sequence joins TRBV4-1 and TRBJ2-3, with D possibly being TRBD1 (6 bases). V lost 0 bases and J 4 bases, leaving 11 bases between the germline ends. The CDR3 loop spans 15 amino acids. Germline CDR1 is MGHRA and CDR2 is YSYEKL. For the CDR3, the DNA is TGCGCCAGCAGCCAAGATCAGGGGTTCCCAGATACGCAGTATTTT. This gives the protein CASSQDQGFPDTQYF.

V and J are TRBV9 and TRBJ1-6, with a tentative D call TRBD1 (6 bases). The CDR3 runs 14 residues. The germline V and J ends were trimmed by 3 bases and 11 bases, with 15 bases remaining between them. The germline V gene encodes CDR1 SGDLS and CDR2 YYNGEE. CDR3 amino acids: CASSATGFGAPLHF. The CDR3, as DNA: TGTGCCAGCAGCGCCACAGGGTTTGGGGCACCCCTCCACTTT. Together with reference TRBV9 and TRBJ1-6, the CDR3 gives the full variable domain: DSGVTQTPKHLITATGQRVTLRCSPRSGDLSVYWYQQSLDQGLQFLIQYYNGEERAKGNILERFSAQQFPDLHSELNLSSLELGDSALYFCASSATGFGAPLHFGNGTRLTVT.

The chain uses TRBV5-8 and TRBJ1-1, with unresolved D. Germline values: CDR1 SGHTS, CDR2 YDEGEE. V was pared by 4 bases and J by 10 bases, with 17 bases between. This CDR3 spans 13 amino acids. CDR3 bases: TGTGCCAGCAGCGTACTAACTTACGTCTTAGCTTTCTTT. This sequence encodes CASSVLTYVLAFF.

The CDR3 sequence is CASSAPGLRATDTQYF. In nucleotides, the CDR3 is TGTGCCAGCAGCGCCCCGGGACTCCGGGCCACAGATACGCAGTATTTT. The chain recombines TRBV7-2 with TRBJ2-3, with D perhaps TRBD2 (6 bases). There are 16 residues in the CDR3. Per germline, CDR1 SGHTA and CDR2 FQGNSA. Trimming stripped 5 bases from V and 2 bases from J, with 17 bases between.

The rearrangement uses TRBV7-9 and TRBJ2-2, with D possibly matching TRBD1 (6 bases). The CDR3 is 14 residues long. CDR1 is SEHNR and CDR2 is FQNEAQ in the germline V gene (reference sequence). The V end lost 5 bases, the J end lost 2 bases, and 9 bases lay between the germline ends. The CDR3 sequence is CASSRTDNTGELFF. The CDR3 DNA follows: TGTGCCAGCAGCAGGACAGATAACACCGGGGAGCTGTTTTTT.

The chain recombines TRBV30 with TRBJ1-1, with D perhaps TRBD1 (5 bases). The V end lost 2 bases, the J end lost 7 bases, and 14 bases lay between the germline ends. The CDR3 extends over 13 amino acids. Germline assignment: CDR1 GTSNPN and CDR2 SVGIG (reference sequence). CDR3 coding DNA: TGTGCCTGGAGTTCGGGGGTTTTGGATGAAGCTTTCTTT. It translates to CAWSSGVLDEAFF.

The genes are TRBV7-3 and TRBJ2-3; 8 bases match TRBD2. In germline, CDR1 is SGHTA, CDR2 FQGTGA. The CDR3 totals 15 residues. V lost 3 bases and J lost 1; bases outside the gene matches: 3. The CDR3: CASSLRRGGTDTQYF. In DNA form, the CDR3 reads TGTGCCAGCAGCTTGAGGCGGGGGGGCACAGATACGCAGTATTTT.

In this sample, this clone turned up a few times. The chain carries TRBV3-1 (or the pseudogene TRBV3-2) and TRBJ2-3; D possibly corresponds to TRBD1 (6 bases). Trimming removed 3 bases at V and 5 bases at J, with 15 bases between. The length of the CDR3 is 15 residues. From germline, CDR1 is LGHDT and CDR2 YNNKEL (reference sequence). CDR3 DNA: TGTGCCAGCAGCCACCCAGGGGTGGTAGGAGATACGCAGTATTTT. Its translation: CASSHPGVVGDTQYF.

The genes are TRBV5-1 and TRBJ2-7; no clear D gene. Germline V gives CDR1 SGHRS, CDR2 YFSETQ. The CDR3 is 11 residues long. The V end was cut by 2 bases, the J end by 6 bases, with 6 bases between. The CDR3 here is CASSFDTEQYF. Written as DNA, the CDR3 is TGCGCCAGCAGCTTCGACACCGAGCAGTACTTC.

The gene calls are TRBV6-5 and TRBJ1-1, with no clear D. Looked up from germline, CDR1 is MNHEY and CDR2 is SVGAGI. V was shortened by 2 bases and J by 0 bases, with 10 bases between the two germline ends. This CDR3 comprises 15 residues. The CDR3 loop reads CASSYTLNMNTEAFF. CDR3 DNA sequence: TGTGCCAGCAGTTACACCTTAAACATGAACACTGAAGCTTTCTTT.

CDR3 sequence (DNA): TGTGCCAGCAGCCCAGGGACAGCGATTGCCTATGGCTACACCTTC. Residues: CASSPGTAIAYGYTF. The chain combines TRBV7-2 with TRBJ1-2; 7 bases align to TRBD1. The CDR3 totals 15 residues. V lost 5 bases and J lost 4; bases outside the gene matches: 10. CDR1 and CDR2 (germline): SGHTA, FQGNSA.

The V and J genes are TRBV12-5 and TRBJ1-5, with a weak D call TRBD1 (5 bases). V lost 0 bases and J 4 bases, leaving 19 bases between the germline ends. In germline, CDR1 is LGHNT, CDR2 FRNRAP. This CDR3 has 18 amino acids. For the CDR3, the DNA is TGTGCTAGTGGTTTGGTATTGACCGGGGGACGGCGAAATCAGCCCCAGCATTTT. As protein: CASGLVLTGGRRNQPQHF.

The gene calls are TRBV10-3 and TRBJ2-5; TRBD2 agrees at 10 bases. Germline values: CDR1 ENHRY, CDR2 SYGVKD. The CDR3 extends over 15 amino acids. Losses at the gene ends were 3 bases for V and 5 bases for J; bases not matched to a gene: 6. CDR3 loop: CAISESAGGAETQYF. DNA of the CDR3: TGTGCCATCAGTGAATCAGCGGGGGGGGCGGAGACCCAGTACTTC.

V and J are TRBV2 and TRBJ2-7, with 8 bases matching TRBD2. CDR3 size: 14 residues. Germline CDR1 and CDR2: SNHLY and FYNNEI. V lost 7 bases to trimming and J lost 2 bases; unmatched junction nucleotides: 7. CDR3 sequence reads: CASNAGGLTYEQYF. CDR3 nucleotide sequence: TGTGCCAGCAATGCGGGGGGCCTAACCTACGAGCAGTACTTC.

The J gene is TRBJ2-1, the V gene TRBV27; 9 bases line up with TRBD2. Trimming removed 2 bases from V and 7 bases from J; junction bases left unmatched: 12. This CDR3 is built from 17 residues. CDR1 and CDR2 from the germline V gene are MNHEY and SMNVEV (reference sequence). The CDR3 DNA sequence: TGTGCCAGCAGTTTAGAGGGTCTAGCGGGGTGGGGGAATGAGCAGTTCTTC. This codes for CASSLEGLAGWGNEQFF.

The table lists this clone with a few counts. The chain recombines TRBV2 with TRBJ1-5; 7 bases are a match to TRBD1. V was pared by 6 bases and J by 7 bases, with 6 bases of the junction left unmatched. The CDR3 consists of 13 residues. Germline V gives CDR1 SNHLY, CDR2 FYNNEI. The CDR3 nucleotides read TGTGCCAGCAGCGGGGACAGCGCCCAGCCCCAGCATTTT. This encodes CASSGDSAQPQHF.

V usage is TRBV3-1 (or the pseudogene TRBV3-2) and J usage is TRBJ1-5, with D possibly matching TRBD1 (5 bases). Trimming left V 1 base short and J 2 bases short, with 12 bases between. The length of the CDR3 is 16 residues. Germline V gene sequence: CDR1 LGHDT, CDR2 YNNKEL (reference sequence). The CDR3 bases are TGTGCCAGCAGCCAAGGAGGAGGGGTTGGCAATCAGCCCCAGCATTTT. Amino acid sequence: CASSQGGGVGNQPQHF.

This sequence joins TRBV7-9 and TRBJ1-1; the match to TRBD1 covers 8 bases. This CDR3 has 16 residues. The J segment lost 3 bases and the V segment lost 6 bases, leaving 12 bases of the junction unmatched. Germline assignment: CDR1 SEHNR and CDR2 FQNEAQ (reference sequence). CDR3 nucleotides: TGTGCCAGCAGGCAATTCAGGGGGCCCCAGGACACTGAAGCTTTCTTT. It translates to CASRQFRGPQDTEAFF.

V and J are TRBV30 and TRBJ2-7, with 9 bases that match TRBD1. Germline V CDR1 and CDR2: GTSNPN, SVGIG (reference sequence). The CDR3 sequence is 15 residues long. V dropped 5 bases and J dropped 5; count of bases not matched to a gene: 13. CDR3: CAWEETTGGRNEQYF. CDR3 coding DNA: TGTGCCTGGGAAGAGACGACAGGGGGTAGGAACGAGCAGTACTTC.

The genes are TRBV7-9 and TRBJ2-3; 10 bases agree with TRBD1. The trim removed 2 bases at V and 0 bases at J, leaving 5 bases unmatched. The CDR3 is made up of 17 amino acids. CDR1 and CDR2 from the germline V gene are SEHNR and FQNEAQ (reference sequence). The CDR3 region is CASSLPGQGLSTDTQYF. In DNA form, the CDR3 reads TGTGCCAGCAGCTTACCGGGACAGGGGCTTAGCACAGATACGCAGTATTTT.

The gene calls are TRBV5-5 and TRBJ1-6, with D unclear. Germline V gene lookup returns CDR1 SGHKS and CDR2 YYEKEE (reference sequence). V lost 5 bases and J 11 bases, leaving 17 bases between the germline ends. This CDR3 is built from 14 residues. CDR3 sequence (DNA): TGTGCCAGCAGTACCGATTCCGCTGCGGCACCCCTCCACTTT. Amino acids: CASSTDSAAAPLHF.